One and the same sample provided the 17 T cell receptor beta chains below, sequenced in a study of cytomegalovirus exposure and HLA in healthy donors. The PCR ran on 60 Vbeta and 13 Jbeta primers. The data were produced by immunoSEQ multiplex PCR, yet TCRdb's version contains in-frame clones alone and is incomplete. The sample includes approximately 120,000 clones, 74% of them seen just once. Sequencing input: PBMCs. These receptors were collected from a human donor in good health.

The CDR3 nucleotides are TGTGCCAGCAGCCAACCAGTCGTGGATGAGCAGTTCTTC. Amino acid sequence: CASSQPVVDEQFF. The chain joins TRBV7-9 to TRBJ2-1; D is ambiguous. The CDR3 consists of 13 residues. With 5 bases removed from V and 8 bases from J, the gap between germline ends came to 13 bases. Germline CDR1 and CDR2: SEHNR and FQNEAQ (reference sequence).

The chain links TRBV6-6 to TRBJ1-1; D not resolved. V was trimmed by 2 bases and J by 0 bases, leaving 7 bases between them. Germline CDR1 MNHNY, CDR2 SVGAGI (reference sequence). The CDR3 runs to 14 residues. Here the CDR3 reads CASSYGQMNTEAFF. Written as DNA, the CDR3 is TGTGCCAGCAGTTACGGGCAGATGAACACTGAAGCTTTCTTT.

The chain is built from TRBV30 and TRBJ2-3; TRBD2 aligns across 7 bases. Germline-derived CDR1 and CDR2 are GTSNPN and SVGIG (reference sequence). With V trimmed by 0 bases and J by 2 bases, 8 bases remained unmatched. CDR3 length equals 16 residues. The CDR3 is CAWSVGGVGATDTQYF. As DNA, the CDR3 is TGTGCCTGGAGTGTTGGGGGGGTTGGGGCCACAGATACGCAGTATTTT.

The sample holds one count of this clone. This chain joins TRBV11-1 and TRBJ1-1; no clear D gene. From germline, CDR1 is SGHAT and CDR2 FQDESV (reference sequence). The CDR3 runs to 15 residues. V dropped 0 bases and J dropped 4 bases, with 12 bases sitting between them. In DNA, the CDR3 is TGTGCCAGCAGCTTAGCTTCCGAGAGGGCCACTGAAGCTTTCTTT. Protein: CASSLASERATEAFF.

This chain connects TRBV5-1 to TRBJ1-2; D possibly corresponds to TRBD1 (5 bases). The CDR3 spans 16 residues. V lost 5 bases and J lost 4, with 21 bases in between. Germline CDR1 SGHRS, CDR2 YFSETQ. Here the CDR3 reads CASRSDPGLSAYGYTF. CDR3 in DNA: TGCGCCAGCAGGTCAGACCCAGGGCTATCCGCCTATGGCTACACCTTC.

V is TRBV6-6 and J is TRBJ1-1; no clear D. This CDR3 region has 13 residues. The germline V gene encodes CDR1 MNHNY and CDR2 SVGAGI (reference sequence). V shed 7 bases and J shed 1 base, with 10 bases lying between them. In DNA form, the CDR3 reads TGTGCCAGCACTGACGGAGGGAACACTGAAGCTTTCTTT. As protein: CASTDGGNTEAFF.

The CDR3 coding sequence is TGCGCCAGCAGCTTGGGTACGGGGAAAGAAGAGACCCAGTACTTC. Translating gives CASSLGTGKEETQYF. V is TRBV5-1 and J is TRBJ2-5, with a weak D call TRBD2 (5 bases). Germline CDR1 is SGHRS and CDR2 is YFSETQ. The CDR3 consists of 15 residues. V lost 0 bases to trimming and J lost 3 bases, with 12 bases between them.

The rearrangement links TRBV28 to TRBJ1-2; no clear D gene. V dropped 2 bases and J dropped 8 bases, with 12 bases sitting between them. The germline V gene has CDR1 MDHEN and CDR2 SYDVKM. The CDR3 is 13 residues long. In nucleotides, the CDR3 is TGTGCCAGCAGTTTACCCAGTCCACCCGGCTACACCTTC. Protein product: CASSLPSPPGYTF.

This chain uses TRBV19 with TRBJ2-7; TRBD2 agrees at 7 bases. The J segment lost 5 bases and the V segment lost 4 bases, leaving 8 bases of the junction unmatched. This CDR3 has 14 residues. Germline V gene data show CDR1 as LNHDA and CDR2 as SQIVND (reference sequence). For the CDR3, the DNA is TGTGCCAGTAGTAACGGACTAGTAGTCCACGAGCAGTACTTC. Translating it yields CASSNGLVVHEQYF.

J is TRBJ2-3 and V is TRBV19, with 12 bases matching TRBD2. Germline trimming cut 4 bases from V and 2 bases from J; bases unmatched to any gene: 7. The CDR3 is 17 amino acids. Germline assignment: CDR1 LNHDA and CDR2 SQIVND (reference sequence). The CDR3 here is CASSTLAGGPITDTQYF. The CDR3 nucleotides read TGTGCCAGTAGTACACTAGCGGGAGGTCCCATCACAGATACGCAGTATTTT.

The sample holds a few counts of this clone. CDR3: CASSASGVNTGELFF. CDR3 nucleotide sequence: TGTGCCAGCAGTGCTAGCGGGGTTAACACCGGGGAGCTGTTTTTT. The gene calls are TRBV6-1 and TRBJ2-2; 9 nucleotides align to TRBD2. This CDR3 spans 15 amino acids. Germline V gene sequence: CDR1 MNHNS, CDR2 SASEGT. Trimming cost V 4 bases and J 2 bases; bases outside gene matches: 2.

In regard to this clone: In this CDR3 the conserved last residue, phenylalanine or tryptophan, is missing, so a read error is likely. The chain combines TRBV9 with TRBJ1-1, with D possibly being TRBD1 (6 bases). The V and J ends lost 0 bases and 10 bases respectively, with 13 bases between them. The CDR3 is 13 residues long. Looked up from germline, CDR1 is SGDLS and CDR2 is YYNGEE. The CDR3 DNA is TGTGCCAGCAGCGTAGACCTGACAGGTGGAGCTTTCTCT. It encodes CASSVDLTGGAFS.

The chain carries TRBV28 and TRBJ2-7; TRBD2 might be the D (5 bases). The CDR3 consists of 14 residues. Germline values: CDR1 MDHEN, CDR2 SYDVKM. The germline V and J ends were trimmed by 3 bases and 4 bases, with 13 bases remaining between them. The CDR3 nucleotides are TGTGCCAGCAGTTTGGTAGGAGGACCTTACGAGCAGTACTTC. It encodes CASSLVGGPYEQYF.

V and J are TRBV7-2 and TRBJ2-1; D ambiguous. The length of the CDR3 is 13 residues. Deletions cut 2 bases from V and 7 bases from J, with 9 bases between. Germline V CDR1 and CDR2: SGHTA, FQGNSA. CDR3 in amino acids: CASSLQIRNEQFF. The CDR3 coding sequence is TGTGCCAGCAGCTTACAGATCAGAAATGAGCAGTTCTTC.

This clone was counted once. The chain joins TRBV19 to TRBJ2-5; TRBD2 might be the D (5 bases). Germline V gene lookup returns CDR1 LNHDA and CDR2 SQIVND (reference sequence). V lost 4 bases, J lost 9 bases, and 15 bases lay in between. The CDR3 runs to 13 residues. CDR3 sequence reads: CASSRTVQDAQYF. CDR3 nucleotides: TGTGCCAGTAGTAGGACTGTGCAAGATGCCCAGTACTTC.

Written as DNA, the CDR3 is TGTGCCACCTCGGGGAGCGGGGCCAACGTCCTGACTTTC. Protein product: CATSGSGANVLTF. The chain carries TRBV6-6 and TRBJ2-6, with a weak D call TRBD2 (5 bases). CDR3 length equals 13 residues. V lost 10 bases and J lost 4, with 11 bases in between. The germline CDR1 and CDR2 sequences are MNHNY and SVGAGI (reference sequence).

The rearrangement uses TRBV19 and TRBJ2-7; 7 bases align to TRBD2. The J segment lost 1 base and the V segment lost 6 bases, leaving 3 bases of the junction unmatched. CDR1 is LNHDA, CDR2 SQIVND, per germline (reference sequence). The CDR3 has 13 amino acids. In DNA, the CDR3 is TGTGCCAGTAGCCGGGACTATTCCTACGAGCAGTACTTC. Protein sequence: CASSRDYSYEQYF.